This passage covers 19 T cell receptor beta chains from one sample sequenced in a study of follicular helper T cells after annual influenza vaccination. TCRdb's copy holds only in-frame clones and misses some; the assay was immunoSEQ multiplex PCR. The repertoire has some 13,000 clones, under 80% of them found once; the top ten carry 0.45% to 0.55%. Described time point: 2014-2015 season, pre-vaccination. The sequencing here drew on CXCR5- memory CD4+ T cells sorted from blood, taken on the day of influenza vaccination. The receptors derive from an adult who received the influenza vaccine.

The CDR3 nucleotides read TGTGCCAGCAGCTTAGAGCAGGGTCTAAATTCACCCCTCCACTTT. This translates into CASSLEQGLNSPLHF. The chain uses TRBV7-2 and TRBJ1-6; D is possibly TRBD1 (5 bases). This CDR3 comprises 15 residues. Trimming pared 1 base from V and 7 bases from J, leaving 11 bases between. Germline CDR1 SGHTA, CDR2 FQGNSA.

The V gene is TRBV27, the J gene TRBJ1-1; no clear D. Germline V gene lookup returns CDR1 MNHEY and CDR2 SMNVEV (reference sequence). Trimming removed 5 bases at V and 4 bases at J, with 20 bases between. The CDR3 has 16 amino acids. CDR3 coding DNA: TGTGCCAGCAGTCCTCACCCTACCCTGGGTGGCACTGAAGCTTTCTTT. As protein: CASSPHPTLGGTEAFF.

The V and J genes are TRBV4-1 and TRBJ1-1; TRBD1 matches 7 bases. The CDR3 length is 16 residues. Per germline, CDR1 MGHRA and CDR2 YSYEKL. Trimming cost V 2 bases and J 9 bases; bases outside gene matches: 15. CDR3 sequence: CASSQTPDRELRQAFF. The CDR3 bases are TGCGCCAGCAGCCAAACCCCTGACAGGGAATTGCGCCAAGCTTTCTTT.

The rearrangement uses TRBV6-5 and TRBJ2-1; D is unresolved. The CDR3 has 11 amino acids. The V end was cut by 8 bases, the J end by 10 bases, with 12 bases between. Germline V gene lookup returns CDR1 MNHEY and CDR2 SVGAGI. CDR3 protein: CASQANGEQFF. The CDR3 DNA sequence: TGTGCCAGCCAGGCCAACGGGGAGCAGTTCTTC.

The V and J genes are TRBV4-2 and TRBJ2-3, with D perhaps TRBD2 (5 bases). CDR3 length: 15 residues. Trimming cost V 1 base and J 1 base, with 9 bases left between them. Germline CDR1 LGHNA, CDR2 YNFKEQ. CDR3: CASSQAGSGTDTQYF. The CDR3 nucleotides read TGTGCCAGCAGCCAAGCGGGGTCGGGCACAGATACGCAGTATTTT.

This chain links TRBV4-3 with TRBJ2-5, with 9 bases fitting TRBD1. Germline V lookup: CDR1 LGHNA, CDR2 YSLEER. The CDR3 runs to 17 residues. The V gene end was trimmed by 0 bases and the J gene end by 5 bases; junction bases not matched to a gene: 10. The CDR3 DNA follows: TGCGCCAGCAGCCAAGAGGGCACCGGGACAGGGAGGGAGACCCAGTACTTC. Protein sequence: CASSQEGTGTGRETQYF.

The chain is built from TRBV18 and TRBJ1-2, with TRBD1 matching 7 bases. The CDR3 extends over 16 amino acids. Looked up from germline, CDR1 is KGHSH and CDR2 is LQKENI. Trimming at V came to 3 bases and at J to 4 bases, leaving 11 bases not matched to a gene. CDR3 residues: CASSPGQPLDPYGYTF. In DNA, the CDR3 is TGTGCCAGCTCACCGGGACAGCCCCTCGATCCCTATGGCTACACCTTC.

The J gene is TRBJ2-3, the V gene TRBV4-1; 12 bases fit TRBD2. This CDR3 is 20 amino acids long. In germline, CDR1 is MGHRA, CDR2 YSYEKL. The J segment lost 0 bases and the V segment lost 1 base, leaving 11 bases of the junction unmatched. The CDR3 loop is CASSQVRLAGAKLSTDTQYF. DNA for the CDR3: TGCGCCAGCAGCCAAGTACGACTAGCGGGGGCCAAACTTAGCACAGATACGCAGTATTTT.

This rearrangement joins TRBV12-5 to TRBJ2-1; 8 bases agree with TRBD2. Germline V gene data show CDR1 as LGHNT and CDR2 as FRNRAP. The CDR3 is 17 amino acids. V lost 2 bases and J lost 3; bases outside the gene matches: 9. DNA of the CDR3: TGTGCTAGTGGTTTGATCGTTCGGGGGGGCCACTACAATGAGCAGTTCTTC. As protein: CASGLIVRGGHYNEQFF.

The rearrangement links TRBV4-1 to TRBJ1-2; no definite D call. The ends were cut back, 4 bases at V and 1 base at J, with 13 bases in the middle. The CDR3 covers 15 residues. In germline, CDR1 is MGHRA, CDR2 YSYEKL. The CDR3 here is CASSPLPGINYGYTF. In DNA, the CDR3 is TGCGCCAGCAGCCCCCTCCCAGGAATTAACTATGGCTACACCTTC.

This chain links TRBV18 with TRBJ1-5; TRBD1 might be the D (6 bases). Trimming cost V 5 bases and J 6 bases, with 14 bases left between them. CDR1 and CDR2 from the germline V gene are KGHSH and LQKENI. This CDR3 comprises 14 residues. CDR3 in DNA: TGTGCCAGCTCAGCAGGGGAGTCAGGTCAGCCCCAGCATTTT. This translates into CASSAGESGQPQHF.

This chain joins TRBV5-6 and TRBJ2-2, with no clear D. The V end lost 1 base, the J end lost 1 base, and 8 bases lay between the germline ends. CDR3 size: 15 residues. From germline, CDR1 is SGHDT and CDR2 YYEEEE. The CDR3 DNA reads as TGTGCCAGCAGCTTGTGGGCAGAGAACACCGGGGAGCTGTTTTTT. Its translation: CASSLWAENTGELFF.

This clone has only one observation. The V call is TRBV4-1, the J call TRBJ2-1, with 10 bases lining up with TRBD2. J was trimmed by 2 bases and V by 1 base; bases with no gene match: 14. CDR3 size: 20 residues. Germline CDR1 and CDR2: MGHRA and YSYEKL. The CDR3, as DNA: TGCGCCAGCAGCCAAGGCCCCTCAGCGGGGGGGCTGTCGCCCTACAATGAGCAGTTCTTC. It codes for CASSQGPSAGGLSPYNEQFF.

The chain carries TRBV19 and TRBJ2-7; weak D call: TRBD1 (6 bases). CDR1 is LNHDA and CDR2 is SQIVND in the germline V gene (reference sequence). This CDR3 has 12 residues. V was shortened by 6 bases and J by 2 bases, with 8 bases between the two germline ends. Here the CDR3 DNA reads TGTGCCAGTAGCCGGGACACCTACGAGCAGTACTTC. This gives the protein CASSRDTYEQYF.

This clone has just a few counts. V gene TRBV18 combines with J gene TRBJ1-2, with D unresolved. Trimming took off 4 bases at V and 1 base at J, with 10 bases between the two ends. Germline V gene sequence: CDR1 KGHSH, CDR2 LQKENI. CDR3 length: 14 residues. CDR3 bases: TGTGCCAGCTCACAAATTCCGGTTAACTATGGCTACACCTTC. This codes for CASSQIPVNYGYTF. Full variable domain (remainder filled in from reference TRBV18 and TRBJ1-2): NAGVMQNPRHLVRRRGQEARLRCSPMKGHSHVYWYRQLPEEGLKFMVYLQKENIIDESGMPKERFSAEFPKEGPSILRIQQVVRGDSAAYFCASSQIPVNYGYTFGSGTRLTVV.

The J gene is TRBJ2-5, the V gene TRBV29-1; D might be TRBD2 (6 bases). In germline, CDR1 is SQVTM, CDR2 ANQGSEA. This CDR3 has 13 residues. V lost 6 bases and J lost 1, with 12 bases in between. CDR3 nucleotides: TGCAGCGTGAGACCCGGGGGCCAAGAGACCCAGTACTTC. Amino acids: CSVRPGGQETQYF.

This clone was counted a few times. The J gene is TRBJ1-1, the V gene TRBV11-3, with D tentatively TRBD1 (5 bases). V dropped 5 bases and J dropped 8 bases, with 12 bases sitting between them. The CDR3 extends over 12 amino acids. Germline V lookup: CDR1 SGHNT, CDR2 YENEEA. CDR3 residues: CASSPRNREAFF. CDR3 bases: TGTGCCAGCAGCCCCCGTAACAGGGAAGCTTTCTTT.

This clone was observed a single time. The CDR3 loop reads CASSRTSPEQFF. The DNA of the CDR3 is TGTGCCAGCAGCCGGACTTCCCCCGAGCAGTTCTTC. The rearrangement uses TRBV7-9 and TRBJ2-1; possibly TRBD2 for D (5 bases). CDR1 is SEHNR, CDR2 FQNEAQ, per germline (reference sequence). This CDR3 contains 12 residues. V lost 5 bases, J lost 10 bases, and 12 bases lay in between.

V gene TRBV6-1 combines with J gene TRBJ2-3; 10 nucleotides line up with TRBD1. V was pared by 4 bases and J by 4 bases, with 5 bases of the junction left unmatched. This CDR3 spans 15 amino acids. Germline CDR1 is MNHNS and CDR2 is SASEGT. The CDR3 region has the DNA TGTGCCAGCAGTGCCTGGACAGGGGGGGCAGATACGCAGTATTTT. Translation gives CASSAWTGGADTQYF.